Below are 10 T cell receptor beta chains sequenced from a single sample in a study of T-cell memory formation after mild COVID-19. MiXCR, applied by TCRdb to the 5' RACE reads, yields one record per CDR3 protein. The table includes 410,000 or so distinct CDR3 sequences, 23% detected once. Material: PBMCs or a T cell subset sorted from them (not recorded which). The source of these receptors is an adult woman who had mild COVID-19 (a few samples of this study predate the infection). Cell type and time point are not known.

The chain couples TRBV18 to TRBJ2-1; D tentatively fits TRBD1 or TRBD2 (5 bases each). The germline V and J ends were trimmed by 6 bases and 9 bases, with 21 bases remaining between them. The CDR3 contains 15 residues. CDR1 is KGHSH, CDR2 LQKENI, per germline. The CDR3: CASSSLDSPGSEQFF. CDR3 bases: TGTGCCAGCTCGTCACTAGACAGCCCGGGAAGTGAGCAGTTCTTC.

CDR3 sequence (DNA): TGTGCCAGCAGCTTGGGAGGGGGCGGTGAAGCTTTCTTT. Translated, it gives CASSLGGGGEAFF. The chain uses TRBV5-6 and TRBJ1-1; TRBD1 matches 7 bases. Trimming cost V 0 bases and J 7 bases; bases outside gene matches: 3. The CDR3 consists of 13 residues. Germline CDR1 is SGHDT and CDR2 is YYEEEE.

For the CDR3, the DNA is TGTGCCTGGAGTGTTGCTAGCGGCTTCGAGCAGTACTTC. It yields the protein CAWSVASGFEQYF. The chain has TRBV30 and TRBJ2-7; 7 bases are a match to TRBD2. The CDR3 runs 13 residues. Germline V lookup: CDR1 GTSNPN, CDR2 SVGIG (reference sequence). The V and J ends lost 0 bases and 6 bases, in that order; junction bases with no gene match: 5.

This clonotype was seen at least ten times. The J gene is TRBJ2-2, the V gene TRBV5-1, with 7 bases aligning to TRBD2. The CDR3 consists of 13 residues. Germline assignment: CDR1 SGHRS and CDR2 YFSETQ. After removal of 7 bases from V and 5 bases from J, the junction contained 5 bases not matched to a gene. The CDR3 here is CASRDYKTGELFF. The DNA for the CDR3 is TGCGCCAGCCGGGACTATAAAACCGGGGAGCTGTTTTTT.

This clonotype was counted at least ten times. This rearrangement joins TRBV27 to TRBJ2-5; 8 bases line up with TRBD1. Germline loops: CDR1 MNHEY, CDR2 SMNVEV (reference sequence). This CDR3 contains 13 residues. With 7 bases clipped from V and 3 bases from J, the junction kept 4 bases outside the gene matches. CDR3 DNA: TGTGCCAGCACCCTGGACAGGGAAGAGACCCAGTACTTC. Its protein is CASTLDREETQYF.

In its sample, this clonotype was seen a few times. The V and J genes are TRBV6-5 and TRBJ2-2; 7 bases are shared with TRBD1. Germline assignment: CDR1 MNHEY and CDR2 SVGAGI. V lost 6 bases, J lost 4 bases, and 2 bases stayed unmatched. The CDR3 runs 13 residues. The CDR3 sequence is CASRRQGTGELFF. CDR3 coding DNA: TGTGCCAGCAGGAGACAGGGCACCGGGGAGCTGTTTTTT.

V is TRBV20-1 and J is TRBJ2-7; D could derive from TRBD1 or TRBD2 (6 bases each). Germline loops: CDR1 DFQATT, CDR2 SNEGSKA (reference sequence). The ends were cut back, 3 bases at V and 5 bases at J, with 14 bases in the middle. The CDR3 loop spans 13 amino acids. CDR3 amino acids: CSASKQGGDEQYF. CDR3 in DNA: TGCAGTGCTAGTAAACAGGGAGGCGACGAGCAGTACTTC.

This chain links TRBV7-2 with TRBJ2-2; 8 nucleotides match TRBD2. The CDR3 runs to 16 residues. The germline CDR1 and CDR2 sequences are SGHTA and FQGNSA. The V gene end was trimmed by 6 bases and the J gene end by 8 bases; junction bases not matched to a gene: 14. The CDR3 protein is CASRAMSPAGAGELFF. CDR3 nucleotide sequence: TGTGCCAGCAGGGCGATGAGTCCAGCGGGAGCGGGGGAGCTGTTTTTT.

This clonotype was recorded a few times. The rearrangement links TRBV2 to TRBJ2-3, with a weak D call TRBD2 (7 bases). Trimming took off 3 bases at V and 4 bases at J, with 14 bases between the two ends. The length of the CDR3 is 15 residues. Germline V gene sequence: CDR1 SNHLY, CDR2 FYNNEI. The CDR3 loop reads CASSEWGGRPDTQYF. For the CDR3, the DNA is TGTGCCAGCAGTGAGTGGGGGGGCCGACCAGATACGCAGTATTTT.

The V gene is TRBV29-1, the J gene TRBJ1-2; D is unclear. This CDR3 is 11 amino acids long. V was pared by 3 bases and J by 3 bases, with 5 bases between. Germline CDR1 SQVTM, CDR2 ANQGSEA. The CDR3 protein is CSVDEYYGYTF. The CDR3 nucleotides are TGCAGCGTTGACGAATACTATGGCTACACCTTC.